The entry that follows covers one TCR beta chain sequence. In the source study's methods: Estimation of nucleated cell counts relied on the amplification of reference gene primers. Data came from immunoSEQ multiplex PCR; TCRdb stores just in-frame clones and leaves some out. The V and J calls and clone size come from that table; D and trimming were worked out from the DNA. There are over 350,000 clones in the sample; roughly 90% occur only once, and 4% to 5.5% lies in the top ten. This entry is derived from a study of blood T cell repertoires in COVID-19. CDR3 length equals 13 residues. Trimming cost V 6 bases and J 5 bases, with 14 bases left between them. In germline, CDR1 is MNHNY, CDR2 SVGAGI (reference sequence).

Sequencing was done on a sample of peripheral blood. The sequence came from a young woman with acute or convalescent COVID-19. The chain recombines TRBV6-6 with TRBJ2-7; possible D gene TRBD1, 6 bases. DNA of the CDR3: TGTGCCAGCAGAGCATACAGGGTCGACGAGCAGTACTTC. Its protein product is CASRAYRVDEQYF.